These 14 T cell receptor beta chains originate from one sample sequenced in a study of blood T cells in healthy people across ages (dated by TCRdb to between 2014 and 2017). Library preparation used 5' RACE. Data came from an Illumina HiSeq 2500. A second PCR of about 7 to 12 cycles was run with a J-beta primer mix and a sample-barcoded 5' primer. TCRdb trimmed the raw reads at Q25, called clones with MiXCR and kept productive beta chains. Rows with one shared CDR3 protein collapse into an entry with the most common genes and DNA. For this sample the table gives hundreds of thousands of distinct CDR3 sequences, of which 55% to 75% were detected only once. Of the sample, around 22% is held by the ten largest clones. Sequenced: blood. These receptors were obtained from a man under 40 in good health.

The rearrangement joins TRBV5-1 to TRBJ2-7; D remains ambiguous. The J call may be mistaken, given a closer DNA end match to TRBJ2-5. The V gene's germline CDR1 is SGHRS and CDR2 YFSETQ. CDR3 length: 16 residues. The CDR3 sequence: CASSLAQGPTLGTQYF. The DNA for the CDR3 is TGCGCCAGCAGCTTGGCCCAAGGACCGACCTTGGGGACCCAGTACTTC.

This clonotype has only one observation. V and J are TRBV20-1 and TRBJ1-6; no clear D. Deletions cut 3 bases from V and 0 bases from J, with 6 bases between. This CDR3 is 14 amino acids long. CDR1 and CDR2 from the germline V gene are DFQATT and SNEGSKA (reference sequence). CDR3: CSASPASYNSPLHF. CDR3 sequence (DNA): TGCAGTGCTAGTCCGGCCTCCTATAATTCACCCCTCCACTTT.

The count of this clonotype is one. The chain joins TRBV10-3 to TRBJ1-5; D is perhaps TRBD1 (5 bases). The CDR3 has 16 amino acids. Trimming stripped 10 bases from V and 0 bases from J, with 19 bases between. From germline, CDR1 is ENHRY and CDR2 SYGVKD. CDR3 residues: CATAGGEFYSNQPQHF. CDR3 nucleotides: TGTGCCACGGCTGGAGGGGAGTTTTATAGCAATCAGCCCCAGCATTTT.

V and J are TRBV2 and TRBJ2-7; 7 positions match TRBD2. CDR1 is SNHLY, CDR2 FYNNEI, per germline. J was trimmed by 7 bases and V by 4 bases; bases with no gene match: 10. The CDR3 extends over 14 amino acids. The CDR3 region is CASSAQRGPNEQYF. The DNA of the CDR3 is TGTGCCAGCAGTGCCCAGCGGGGACCCAATGAGCAGTACTTC.

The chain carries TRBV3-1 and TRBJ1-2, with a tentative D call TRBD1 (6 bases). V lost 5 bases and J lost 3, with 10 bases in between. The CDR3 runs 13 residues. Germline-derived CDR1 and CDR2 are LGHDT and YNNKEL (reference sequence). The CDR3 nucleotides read TGTGCCAGCAGCAAGTACAGGGACTATGGCTACACCTTC. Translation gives CASSKYRDYGYTF.

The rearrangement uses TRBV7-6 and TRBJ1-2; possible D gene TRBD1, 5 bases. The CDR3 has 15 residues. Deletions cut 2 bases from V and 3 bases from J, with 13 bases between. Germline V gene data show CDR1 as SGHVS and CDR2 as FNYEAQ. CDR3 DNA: TGTGCCAGCAGCTTATCGTCCAGGGAGGACTATGGCTACACCTTC. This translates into CASSLSSREDYGYTF.

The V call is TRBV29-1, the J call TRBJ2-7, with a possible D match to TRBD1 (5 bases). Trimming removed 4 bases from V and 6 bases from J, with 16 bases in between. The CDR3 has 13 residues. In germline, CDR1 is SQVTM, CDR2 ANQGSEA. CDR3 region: CSVGKGIGCEQYF. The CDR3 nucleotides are TGCAGCGTTGGGAAGGGGATCGGTTGCGAGCAGTACTTC.

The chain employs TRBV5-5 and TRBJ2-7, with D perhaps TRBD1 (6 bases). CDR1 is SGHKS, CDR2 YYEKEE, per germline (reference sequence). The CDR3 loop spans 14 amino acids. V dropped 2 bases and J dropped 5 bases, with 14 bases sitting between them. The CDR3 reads CASSLAQGFDEQYF. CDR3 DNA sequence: TGTGCCAGCAGCTTAGCTCAGGGGTTCGACGAGCAGTACTTC. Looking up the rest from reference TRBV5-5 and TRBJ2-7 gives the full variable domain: DAGVTQSPTHLIKTRGQQVTLRCSPISGHKSVSWYQQVLGQGPQFIFQYYEKEERGRGNFPDRFSARQFPNYSSELNVNALLLGDSALYLCASSLAQGFDEQYFGPGTRLTVT.

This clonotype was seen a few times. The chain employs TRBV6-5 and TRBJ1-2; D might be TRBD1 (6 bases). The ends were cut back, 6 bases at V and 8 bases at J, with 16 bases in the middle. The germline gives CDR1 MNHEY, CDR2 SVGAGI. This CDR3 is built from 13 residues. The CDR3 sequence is CASRPAGGPGYTF. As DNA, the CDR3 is TGTGCCAGCAGGCCCGCCGGGGGGCCGGGCTACACCTTC.

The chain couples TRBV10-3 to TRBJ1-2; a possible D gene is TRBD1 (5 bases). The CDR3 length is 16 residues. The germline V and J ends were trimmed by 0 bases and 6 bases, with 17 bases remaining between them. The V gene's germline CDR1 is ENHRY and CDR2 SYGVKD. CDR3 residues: CAISESPVRGNHGYTF. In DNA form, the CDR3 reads TGTGCCATCAGTGAGTCTCCCGTACGGGGGAACCATGGCTACACCTTC.

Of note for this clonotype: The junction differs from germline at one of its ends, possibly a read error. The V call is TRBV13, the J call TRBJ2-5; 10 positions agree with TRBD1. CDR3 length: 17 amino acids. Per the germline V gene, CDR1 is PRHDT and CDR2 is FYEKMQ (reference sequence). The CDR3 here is CVSSIGSGTGVGETQYF. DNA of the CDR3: TGTGTCAGCAGCATTGGATCCGGGACAGGGGTCGGGGAGACCCAGTACTTC.

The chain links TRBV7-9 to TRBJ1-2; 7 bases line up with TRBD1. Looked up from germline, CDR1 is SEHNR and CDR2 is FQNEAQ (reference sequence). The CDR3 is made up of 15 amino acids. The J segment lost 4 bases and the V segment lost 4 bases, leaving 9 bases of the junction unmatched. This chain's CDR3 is CASSSPEGAGYGYTF. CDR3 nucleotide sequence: TGTGCCAGCAGCTCCCCCGAGGGGGCGGGCTATGGCTACACCTTC.

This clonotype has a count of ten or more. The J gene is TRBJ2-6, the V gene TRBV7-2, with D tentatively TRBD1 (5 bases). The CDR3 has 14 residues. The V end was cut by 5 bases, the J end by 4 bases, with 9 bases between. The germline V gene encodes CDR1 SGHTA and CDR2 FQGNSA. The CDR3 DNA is TGTGCCAGCAGCCTCCCAGGGGGGGCCAACGTCCTGACTTTC. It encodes CASSLPGGANVLTF.

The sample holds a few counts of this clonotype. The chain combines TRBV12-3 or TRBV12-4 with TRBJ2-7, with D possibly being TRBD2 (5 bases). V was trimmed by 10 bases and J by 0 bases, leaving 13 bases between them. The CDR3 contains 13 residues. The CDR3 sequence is CATGSDSSYEQYF. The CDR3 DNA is TGTGCCACCGGTAGCGATAGCTCCTACGAGCAGTACTTC.